This is a list of T cell receptor beta chains from one sample in a study of blood T cell repertoires in COVID-19. Libraries were prepared by immunoSEQ multiplex PCR; TCRdb keeps only in-frame clonotypes and omits some of them. The data show about 180,000 clones, approximately 86% seen once. Sequenced sample: peripheral blood. The receptor source for this set is a young woman with active or convalescent COVID-19. The CDR3 runs from the conserved cysteine through the conserved F or W. The D gene is left open where the match is weak. The size of a clone is reported for some rows only, either as once, few or many, or as a class for expanded clones.

d_call: TRBD2; v_call: TRBV5-4; j_call: TRBJ2-5; clone_size: -; cdr3_nt: TGTGCCAGCAGCTCCAAGATAGCGGGGCAAGAGACCCAGTACTTC; cdr3_aa: CASSSKIAGQETQYF
d_call: -; v_call: TRBV28; j_call: TRBJ2-1; clone_size: -; cdr3_nt: TGTGCCAGCAGTTCGCCCATCTCTGGGAGGATGCAGTTCTTC; cdr3_aa: CASSSPISGRMQFF
d_call: -; v_call: TRBV28; j_call: TRBJ1-6; clone_size: once; cdr3_nt: TGTGCCAGCAGTTTATTCAGGGTTTCCTATAATTCACCCCTCCACTTT; cdr3_aa: CASSLFRVSYNSPLHF
d_call: TRBD1; v_call: TRBV11-3; j_call: TRBJ1-1; clone_size: -; cdr3_nt: TGTGCCAGCAGCGCACAGGGGGGCACTGAAGCTTTCTTT; cdr3_aa: CASSAQGGTEAFF
d_call: -; v_call: TRBV12-3/TRBV12-4; j_call: TRBJ2-7; clone_size: -; cdr3_nt: TGTGCCAGCAGCTCGGGACAACCCTACGAGCAGTACTTC; cdr3_aa: CASSSGQPYEQYF
d_call: TRBD2; v_call: TRBV6-5; j_call: TRBJ2-7; clone_size: -; cdr3_nt: TGTGCCAGCAGTTACTCGGGTAGCGGGAGCTTCTACGAGCAGTACTTC; cdr3_aa: CASSYSGSGSFYEQYF
d_call: -; v_call: TRBV24-1; j_call: TRBJ2-5; clone_size: -; cdr3_nt: TGTGCCACCAGTGATCGACAGGTAGATACCCAGTACTTC; cdr3_aa: CATSDRQVDTQYF
d_call: TRBD1; v_call: TRBV27; j_call: TRBJ2-7; clone_size: few; cdr3_nt: TGTGCCAGCAGTCATCAGGGGGCCCACGAGCAGTACTTC; cdr3_aa: CASSHQGAHEQYF
d_call: -; v_call: TRBV5-1; j_call: TRBJ1-1; clone_size: -; cdr3_nt: TGCGCCAGCAGCTATACATCCCTCAACACTGAAGCTTTCTTT; cdr3_aa: CASSYTSLNTEAFF
d_call: -; v_call: TRBV6-5; j_call: TRBJ1-2; clone_size: once; cdr3_nt: TGTGCCAGCAGAACCAGTAGTGCAGGGGATGGCTACACCTTC; cdr3_aa: CASRTSSAGDGYTF
d_call: -; v_call: TRBV6-2/TRBV6-3; j_call: TRBJ1-5; clone_size: -; cdr3_nt: TGTGCCAGCAGTTACTCAGGGGCTAGCAATCAGCCCCAGCATTTT; cdr3_aa: CASSYSGASNQPQHF
d_call: -; v_call: TRBV5-4; j_call: TRBJ2-7; clone_size: few; cdr3_nt: TGTGCCAGCAGCCCGGGGGGACAGGCCCGCTCCTACGAGCAGTACTTC; cdr3_aa: CASSPGGQARSYEQYF
d_call: -; v_call: TRBV19; j_call: TRBJ1-2; clone_size: -; cdr3_nt: TGTGCCAGTATGGAGACGAGGTATGGCTACACCTTC; cdr3_aa: CASMETRYGYTF
d_call: -; v_call: TRBV4-1; j_call: TRBJ1-5; clone_size: -; cdr3_nt: TGCGCCAGCAGCCCGACGTACCCGACAGCCGGTCAGCCCCAGCATTTT; cdr3_aa: CASSPTYPTAGQPQHF
d_call: -; v_call: TRBV13; j_call: TRBJ1-2; clone_size: -; cdr3_nt: TGTGCCAGCATCGATGACAGGACCGCGGGCTACACCTTC; cdr3_aa: CASIDDRTAGYTF
d_call: -; v_call: TRBV2; j_call: TRBJ2-1; clone_size: -; cdr3_nt: TGTGCCAGCAGCCTGGGGGGCGGGGGATACAATGAGCAGTTCTTC; cdr3_aa: CASSLGGGGYNEQFF
d_call: -; v_call: TRBV27; j_call: TRBJ1-2; clone_size: -; cdr3_nt: TGTGCCAGCAGTTTGGAGGGTCAAATGAGACGGGGCTACACCTTC; cdr3_aa: CASSLEGQMRRGYTF
d_call: -; v_call: TRBV11-3; j_call: TRBJ1-2; clone_size: few; cdr3_nt: TGTGCCAGCAGCCCCCGACAGATCTATGGCTACACCTTC; cdr3_aa: CASSPRQIYGYTF
d_call: -; v_call: TRBV11-3; j_call: TRBJ2-3; clone_size: once; cdr3_nt: TGTGCCAGCAGCTTAGACGCCTCGACTACTAGCACAGATACGCAGTATTTT; cdr3_aa: CASSLDASTTSTDTQYF
d_call: TRBD1; v_call: TRBV11-1; j_call: TRBJ1-1; clone_size: -; cdr3_nt: TGTGCCAGCCAGGACAGCGACAGGGCCACTGAAGCTTTCTTT; cdr3_aa: CASQDSDRATEAFF
d_call: TRBD1; v_call: TRBV18; j_call: TRBJ2-2; clone_size: -; cdr3_nt: TGTGCCAGCTCACCCCCGGGACAGTTCACCGGGGAGCTGTTTTTT; cdr3_aa: CASSPPGQFTGELFF
d_call: -; v_call: TRBV27; j_call: TRBJ2-3; clone_size: few; cdr3_nt: TGTGCCAGCAGAACTAGCACAGATACGCAGTATTTT; cdr3_aa: CASRTSTDTQYF
d_call: -; v_call: TRBV9; j_call: TRBJ2-3; clone_size: -; cdr3_nt: TGTGCCAGCAGCGTAGAAGGTTTTACCGGGAGTACGCAGTATTTT; cdr3_aa: CASSVEGFTGSTQYF
d_call: -; v_call: TRBV2; j_call: TRBJ2-2; clone_size: -; cdr3_nt: TGTGCCAGCAGTATAGCAGGGGTCACCGGGGAGCTGTTTTTT; cdr3_aa: CASSIAGVTGELFF
d_call: TRBD1; v_call: TRBV5-4; j_call: TRBJ2-7; clone_size: -; cdr3_nt: TGTGCCAGCAGCTGGCCGGGACAGGCGTCCTACGAGCAGTACTTC; cdr3_aa: CASSWPGQASYEQYF
d_call: -; v_call: TRBV3-1/TRBV3-2; j_call: TRBJ1-2; clone_size: -; cdr3_nt: TGTGCCAGCAGCCAAGCGTCAGGGATTGGCTACACCTTC; cdr3_aa: CASSQASGIGYTF
d_call: -; v_call: TRBV4-1; j_call: TRBJ2-7; clone_size: -; cdr3_nt: TGCGCCAGCAGCCAAGACCCAGGGGTGGGCTACGAGCAGTACTTC; cdr3_aa: CASSQDPGVGYEQYF
d_call: -; v_call: TRBV11-2; j_call: TRBJ2-1; clone_size: once; cdr3_nt: TGTGCCAGCAGCTTGGGGGGTACAGACAATGAGCAGTTCTTC; cdr3_aa: CASSLGGTDNEQFF
d_call: TRBD1; v_call: TRBV7-9; j_call: TRBJ1-1; clone_size: -; cdr3_nt: TGTGCCAGCAGCTTAGTTGGGACAGGGAACACTGAAGCTTTCTTT; cdr3_aa: CASSLVGTGNTEAFF
d_call: -; v_call: TRBV27; j_call: TRBJ1-5; clone_size: -; cdr3_nt: TGTGCCAGCAGTTTATCCCACAATCAGCCCCAGCATTTT; cdr3_aa: CASSLSHNQPQHF
d_call: -; v_call: TRBV27; j_call: TRBJ2-3; clone_size: -; cdr3_nt: TGTGCCAGCAGTTTATCCCCGGTGTCGGGGGATACGCAGTATTTT; cdr3_aa: CASSLSPVSGDTQYF
d_call: -; v_call: TRBV28; j_call: TRBJ1-5; clone_size: -; cdr3_nt: TGTGCCAGCAGTTTGGACAGTACACTCAATCAGCCCCAGCATTTT; cdr3_aa: CASSLDSTLNQPQHF
d_call: -; v_call: TRBV28; j_call: TRBJ1-4; clone_size: once; cdr3_nt: TGTGCCAGCCGGGGGGAAAATAATGAAAAACTGTTTTTT; cdr3_aa: CASRGENNEKLFF
d_call: -; v_call: TRBV12-3/TRBV12-4; j_call: TRBJ1-1; clone_size: once; cdr3_nt: TGTGCCAGCAGAAAGACTCCGGGCACTGAAGCTTTCTTT; cdr3_aa: CASRKTPGTEAFF
d_call: TRBD1; v_call: TRBV12-3/TRBV12-4; j_call: TRBJ2-3; clone_size: -; cdr3_nt: TGTGCCAGCAGCAGACAGGGAAATACGCAGTATTTT; cdr3_aa: CASSRQGNTQYF
d_call: -; v_call: TRBV24-1; j_call: TRBJ2-1; clone_size: once; cdr3_nt: TGTGCCACCAGTGCCTCTCGGAGGGCCTACAATGAGCAGTTCTTC; cdr3_aa: CATSASRRAYNEQFF
d_call: TRBD1; v_call: TRBV6-6; j_call: TRBJ1-2; clone_size: -; cdr3_nt: TGTGCCAGCAGTCAATCACAGGGGTTAATGTTTTGGGAAGGCTACACCTTC; cdr3_aa: CASSQSQGLMFWEGYTF
d_call: -; v_call: TRBV9; j_call: TRBJ1-2; clone_size: -; cdr3_nt: TGTGCCAGCAGCTCCCGAGACGCGGGACCTAAGGGCTACACCTTC; cdr3_aa: CASSSRDAGPKGYTF
d_call: -; v_call: TRBV9; j_call: TRBJ1-4; clone_size: -; cdr3_nt: TGTGCCAGCAGCGTAGGCAGGGGCGAACTGTTTTTT; cdr3_aa: CASSVGRGELFF
d_call: TRBD1; v_call: TRBV25-1; j_call: TRBJ1-2; clone_size: -; cdr3_nt: TGTGCCAGCAGTGAATACGGACAGGGTGGGAATGGCTACACCTTC; cdr3_aa: CASSEYGQGGNGYTF
d_call: -; v_call: TRBV12-5; j_call: TRBJ1-2; clone_size: -; cdr3_nt: TGTGCTAGTGGTTTGGTACATATCTATGGCTACACCTTC; cdr3_aa: CASGLVHIYGYTF
d_call: TRBD2; v_call: TRBV5-1; j_call: TRBJ2-6; clone_size: -; cdr3_nt: TGCGCCAGCAAAGGGACTAGTGGGGCCAACGTCCTGACTTTC; cdr3_aa: CASKGTSGANVLTF
d_call: -; v_call: TRBV6-1; j_call: TRBJ2-7; clone_size: -; cdr3_nt: TGTGCCAGCAGTGAAGCGCTGGGGGGACGGACCCTCTCCTACGAGCAGTACTTC; cdr3_aa: CASSEALGGRTLSYEQYF
d_call: TRBD2; v_call: TRBV19; j_call: TRBJ2-3; clone_size: -; cdr3_nt: TGTGCCAGTAGTATCGGAGCGGGGGCTAGCACAGATACGCAGTATTTT; cdr3_aa: CASSIGAGASTDTQYF
d_call: -; v_call: TRBV18; j_call: TRBJ1-2; clone_size: -; cdr3_nt: TGTGCCAGCTCACCCTTACGAGATGGCTACACCTTC; cdr3_aa: CASSPLRDGYTF
d_call: -; v_call: TRBV4-1; j_call: TRBJ1-1; clone_size: -; cdr3_nt: TGCGCCAGCAGCCAGGCAGGGCGGGCTTTCTTT; cdr3_aa: CASSQAGRAFF
d_call: -; v_call: TRBV12-3/TRBV12-4; j_call: TRBJ2-1; clone_size: once; cdr3_nt: TGTGCCAGCAGCCCACCGGGGGGCACTGAGCAGTTCTTC; cdr3_aa: CASSPPGGTEQFF
d_call: TRBD2; v_call: TRBV7-2; j_call: TRBJ2-7; clone_size: -; cdr3_nt: TGTGCCAGCAGCTGGACCGGGACTAGCTTTTTCTACGAGCAGTACTTC; cdr3_aa: CASSWTGTSFFYEQYF
d_call: -; v_call: TRBV3-1/TRBV3-2; j_call: TRBJ2-1; clone_size: -; cdr3_nt: TGTGCCAGCAGCCACCTGGGACACTCCTACAATGAGCAGTTCTTC; cdr3_aa: CASSHLGHSYNEQFF
d_call: -; v_call: TRBV28; j_call: TRBJ1-5; clone_size: -; cdr3_nt: TGTGCCAGCAGTTTAGCTACGGGGGTCTTTAATCAGCCCCAGCATTTT; cdr3_aa: CASSLATGVFNQPQHF
d_call: TRBD1; v_call: TRBV5-1; j_call: TRBJ1-4; clone_size: -; cdr3_nt: TGCCCCACTTGGGAAGGGGACAGGGGTGGAGTAGCTAATGAAAAACTGTTTTTT; cdr3_aa: CPTWEGDRGGVANEKLFF
d_call: -; v_call: TRBV6-5; j_call: TRBJ2-1; clone_size: few; cdr3_nt: TGTGCCAGCAGAACGGACTCTACTTCCTACAATGAGCAGTTCTTC; cdr3_aa: CASRTDSTSYNEQFF
d_call: -; v_call: TRBV2; j_call: TRBJ2-5; clone_size: -; cdr3_nt: TGTGCCAGCAGTGGAACCAGGGTACAAGAGACCCAGTACTTC; cdr3_aa: CASSGTRVQETQYF
d_call: TRBD2; v_call: TRBV19; j_call: TRBJ2-2; clone_size: -; cdr3_nt: TGTGCCAGTAGTACCCTCGGACTAGCGGGTCAGAACACCGGGGAGCTGTTTTTT; cdr3_aa: CASSTLGLAGQNTGELFF
d_call: TRBD1; v_call: TRBV19; j_call: TRBJ1-2; clone_size: -; cdr3_nt: TGTGCCAGTAGTGGGACAGGGAAGGACAACTATGGCTACACCTTC; cdr3_aa: CASSGTGKDNYGYTF
d_call: TRBD1; v_call: TRBV25-1; j_call: TRBJ1-2; clone_size: few; cdr3_nt: TGTGCCAGCAGTGATCTTAGACAGGGGATAGGTGGCTACACCTTC; cdr3_aa: CASSDLRQGIGGYTF